A single sample gave rise to the 4 T cell receptor beta chains below, sequenced in a study of HIV-infected patients and healthy controls. Alpha and beta constant-region primers primed reverse transcription of around 550 ng RNA. Using multiplexing indices, alpha and beta chain libraries were generated apart by chain-specific third strand synthesis. TCRdb reprocessed the 5' RACE reads with MiXCR, giving one entry per CDR3 protein. The sample consists of roughly 22,000 distinct CDR3 sequences, more than 7.5% of them appearing once. All unsorted peripheral T cells were captured because whole blood was used without fractionation. What was sequenced was blood. These receptors originate from an adult in good health.

Many counts were recorded for this clonotype. The chain links TRBV3-1 to TRBJ1-3, with D hard to call. Trimming took 3 bases from V and 6 from J, leaving 9 bases between them. Germline CDR1 is LGHDT and CDR2 is YNNKEL (reference sequence). The CDR3 totals 13 residues. In DNA, the CDR3 is TGTGCCAGCAGCCACCATAGCGAAAACACCATATATTTT. It is translated as CASSHHSENTIYF.

This clonotype appeared many times. This rearrangement joins TRBV12-3 or TRBV12-4 to TRBJ1-1; TRBD1 matches 7 bases. The CDR3 covers 15 residues. V lost 5 bases and J lost 2; bases outside the gene matches: 8. The CDR3 here is CASSPTGFFNTEAFF. CDR3 coding DNA: TGTGCCAGCAGTCCGACAGGGTTCTTCAACACTGAAGCTTTCTTT.

This clonotype was detected ten times or more. This chain uses TRBV6-5 with TRBJ2-3, with 11 bases matching TRBD2. From germline, CDR1 is MNHEY and CDR2 SVGAGI. The CDR3 contains 14 residues. V shed 7 bases, J shed 8 bases, and the junction held 8 bases outside the gene matches. The CDR3 region is CASTQLAGDGTQYF. For the CDR3, the DNA is TGTGCCAGCACCCAACTAGCGGGGGATGGTACGCAGTATTTT.

At least ten counts were recorded for this clonotype. V is TRBV20-1 and J is TRBJ1-4; 8 bases line up with TRBD1. The CDR3 length is 15 residues. V trimming: 0 bases; J trimming: 6 bases; junction bases outside the gene matches: 6. CDR1 is DFQATT, CDR2 SNEGSKA, per germline (reference sequence). CDR3 sequence reads: CSARDQQGGDEKLFF. CDR3 nucleotide sequence: TGCAGTGCTAGAGACCAACAGGGGGGTGATGAAAAACTGTTTTTT.